The next 20 T cell receptor beta chains were all read from a single sample in a study of T cell responses to AZD1222 COVID-19 vaccine. Sequencing was performed with immunoSEQ multiplex PCR; in TCRdb, only in-frame clones are kept and a portion is missing. Of roughly 99,000 clones in the sample, roughly 87% are singletons; the top ten hold approximately 4.3%. Sequences were derived from peripheral blood, sampled on day 0 of AZD1222 vaccination. Receptors originate from an adult in good health.

The chain is built from TRBV7-2 and TRBJ1-5; possible D gene TRBD1, 5 bases. V was clipped by 1 base and J by 6 bases, with 13 bases between them. Germline CDR1 reads SGHTA; CDR2 reads FQGNSA. The CDR3 covers 15 residues. The CDR3 nucleotides read TGTGCCAGCAGCTTAGGGGGCAGGGTGGTTCAGCCCCAGCATTTT. As protein: CASSLGGRVVQPQHF.

The chain combines TRBV5-6 with TRBJ2-7; D gene unclear. The V and J ends lost 0 bases and 0 bases respectively, with 13 bases between them. This CDR3 spans 16 amino acids. The germline V gene has CDR1 SGHDT and CDR2 YYEEEE. The CDR3 spells CASSLAFLGRSYEQYF. The CDR3, as DNA: TGTGCCAGCAGCTTGGCTTTCTTGGGCCGCTCCTACGAGCAGTACTTC. The complete variable domain, with remaining parts taken from reference TRBV5-6 and TRBJ2-7, reads DAGVTQSPTHLIKTRGQQVTLRCSPKSGHDTVSWYQQALGQGPQFIFQYYEEEERQRGNFPDRFSGHQFPNYSSELNVNALLLGDSALYLCASSLAFLGRSYEQYFGPGTRLTVT.

The chain is built from TRBV5-4 and TRBJ1-1; D perhaps matches TRBD1 (6 bases). The V gene's germline CDR1 is SGHNT and CDR2 YYREEE (reference sequence). This CDR3 contains 13 residues. V shed 7 bases and J shed 10 bases, with 20 bases lying between them. CDR3 DNA: TGTGCCAGCGGGGGCGGGCAGGTTAGGGTAGCTTTCTTT. This gives the protein CASGGGQVRVAFF.

The chain recombines TRBV7-8 with TRBJ2-7, with D perhaps assigned TRBD1 or TRBD2 (5 bases each). V shed 5 bases and J shed 7 bases, with 15 bases lying between them. The length of the CDR3 is 13 residues. CDR1 SGHVS and CDR2 FQNEAQ come from the germline V gene. The CDR3 sequence: CASSPSSWGEQYF. The CDR3 DNA sequence: TGTGCCAGCAGCCCTAGCTCTTGGGGGGAGCAGTACTTC.

J is TRBJ2-2 and V is TRBV6-5; TRBD2 agrees at 8 bases. The CDR3 runs to 14 residues. Germline V gene lookup returns CDR1 MNHEY and CDR2 SVGAGI. With 5 bases clipped from V and 3 bases from J, the junction kept 2 bases outside the gene matches. The CDR3 DNA follows: TGTGCCAGCAGTAGCGGGAGCCACACCGGGGAGCTGTTTTTT. It is translated as CASSSGSHTGELFF.

The chain joins TRBV11-3 to TRBJ2-5; perhaps TRBD2 as D (6 bases). Germline V CDR1 and CDR2: SGHNT, YENEEA. Trimming stripped 4 bases from V and 1 base from J, with 13 bases between. This CDR3 spans 15 amino acids. The CDR3 region is CASSSTGGSQETQYF. The CDR3 coding sequence is TGTGCCAGCAGCTCGACCGGGGGATCCCAAGAGACCCAGTACTTC.

The CDR3 is CASSILDRGHGYTF. Here the CDR3 DNA reads TGTGCCAGTAGTATATTAGACAGGGGCCATGGCTACACCTTC. This chain links TRBV19 with TRBJ1-2; 8 nucleotides align to TRBD1. The CDR3 runs to 14 residues. Germline values: CDR1 LNHDA, CDR2 SQIVND (reference sequence). Losses at the gene ends were 2 bases for V and 6 bases for J; bases not matched to a gene: 5. Full variable domain (rest looked up from reference TRBV19 and TRBJ1-2): DGGITQSPKYLFRKEGQNVTLSCEQNLNHDAMYWYRQDPGQGLRLIYYSQIVNDFQKGDIAEGYSVSREKKESFPLTVTSAQKNPTAFYLCASSILDRGHGYTFGSGTRLTVV.

The rearrangement links TRBV18 to TRBJ2-3; a weak D match, TRBD2 (5 bases). V lost 3 bases and J 2 bases, leaving 9 bases between the germline ends. CDR3 size: 14 residues. Germline V gene sequence: CDR1 KGHSH, CDR2 LQKENI. The DNA of the CDR3 is TGTGCCAGCTCACCTACTAGGCCCACAGATACGCAGTATTTT. Protein sequence: CASSPTRPTDTQYF.

The chain carries TRBV9 and TRBJ1-1; the D is unclear. The CDR3 loop spans 15 amino acids. V was trimmed by 4 bases and J by 1 base, leaving 14 bases between them. Germline V CDR1 and CDR2: SGDLS, YYNGEE. Here the CDR3 reads CASSSSSHGNTEAFF. For the CDR3, the DNA is TGTGCCAGCAGCTCGAGTTCCCACGGGAACACTGAAGCTTTCTTT.

The chain combines TRBV7-2 with TRBJ2-3; D uncertain. Germline CDR1 SGHTA, CDR2 FQGNSA. This CDR3 comprises 14 residues. Deletions cut 2 bases from V and 0 bases from J, with 6 bases between. The CDR3 DNA sequence: TGTGCCAGCAGCTTATTCGGGAGCACAGATACGCAGTATTTT. Protein product: CASSLFGSTDTQYF.

The chain combines TRBV18 with TRBJ2-5; D is unclear. Germline CDR1 is KGHSH and CDR2 is LQKENI. The V and J ends lost 6 bases and 5 bases respectively, with 4 bases between them. CDR3 length equals 10 residues. This chain's CDR3 is CASSGETQYF. In nucleotides, the CDR3 is TGTGCCAGCTCTGGGGAGACCCAGTACTTC.

The CDR3 loop reads CASSSSLAGAYNEQFF. The CDR3, as DNA: TGCGCCAGCAGCTCGTCACTAGCGGGGGCTTACAATGAGCAGTTCTTC. The gene calls are TRBV5-1 and TRBJ2-1; 11 bases agree with TRBD2. The V gene's germline CDR1 is SGHRS and CDR2 YFSETQ. V was clipped by 3 bases and J by 4 bases; unmatched bases: 6. The CDR3 is 16 amino acids.

The chain employs TRBV24-1 and TRBJ1-4; TRBD1 is a possible D gene (6 bases). The CDR3 runs to 12 residues. V gave up 9 bases and J gave up 7 bases, with 11 bases separating them. Germline V gives CDR1 KGHDR, CDR2 SFDVKD. CDR3 bases: TGTGCCACCCAGGGGCTTGGTGAAAAACTGTTTTTT. This translates into CATQGLGEKLFF.

The chain joins TRBV6-2 or TRBV6-3 to TRBJ1-6; maybe TRBD1 (5 bases). CDR1 is MNHEY and CDR2 is SVGEGT in the germline V gene. V was cut by 6 bases and J by 0 bases, with 21 bases left in between. This CDR3 spans 19 amino acids. The chain's CDR3 is CASSHGGFRVRSYNSPLHF. The CDR3 DNA reads TGTGCCAGCAGCCACGGGGGTTTCAGGGTTCGCTCCTATAATTCACCCCTCCACTTT.

The chain uses TRBV24-1 and TRBJ2-5; D may correspond to TRBD1 or TRBD2 (5 bases each). The CDR3 is made up of 12 amino acids. The germline V gene has CDR1 KGHDR and CDR2 SFDVKD. The V and J ends lost 5 bases and 2 bases respectively, with 5 bases between them. CDR3 region: CATSGGQETQYF. CDR3 bases: TGTGCCACCAGTGGGGGGCAAGAGACCCAGTACTTC.

This clone came up a few times. V is TRBV6-1 and J is TRBJ2-7; 8 positions agree with TRBD1. Germline lookup yields CDR1 MNHNS and CDR2 SASEGT. The CDR3 spans 16 residues. V dropped 3 bases and J dropped 5; count of bases not matched to a gene: 12. The CDR3 coding sequence is TGTGCCAGCAGTGAGCCCGGACAGGGAGCTGGACACGAGCAGTACTTC. This encodes CASSEPGQGAGHEQYF.

The rearrangement links TRBV9 to TRBJ1-6; TRBD1 agrees at 7 bases. Germline loops: CDR1 SGDLS, CDR2 YYNGEE. J gave up 6 bases and V 3 bases, and 6 bases lay outside the gene matches. This CDR3 comprises 15 residues. Here the CDR3 DNA reads TGTGCCAGCAGCGGAAGCCGGGACAGTAATTCACCCCTCCACTTT. Protein product: CASSGSRDSNSPLHF.

The chain joins TRBV2 to TRBJ2-5; D not certain. CDR3 length equals 11 residues. Germline assignment: CDR1 SNHLY and CDR2 FYNNEI. The germline V and J ends were trimmed by 7 bases and 5 bases, with 8 bases remaining between them. CDR3 DNA sequence: TGTGCCAGCATTGCCTTTGAGACCCAGTACTTC. The encoded protein is CASIAFETQYF.

The chain couples TRBV29-1 to TRBJ1-1, with D perhaps matching TRBD1 (5 bases). This CDR3 region has 12 residues. V was pared by 6 bases and J by 2 bases, with 10 bases between. Germline V gene data show CDR1 as SQVTM and CDR2 as ANQGSEA. CDR3 protein: CSVPQVNTEAFF. The DNA of the CDR3 is TGCAGCGTCCCACAGGTTAACACTGAAGCTTTCTTT.

The chain employs TRBV7-8 and TRBJ2-3, with D perhaps assigned TRBD1 or TRBD2 (5 bases each). V lost 7 bases to trimming and J lost 6 bases, with 20 bases between them. CDR3 length: 15 amino acids. The V gene's germline CDR1 is SGHVS and CDR2 FQNEAQ. This CDR3 is CASTSGARIDDTQYF. The CDR3 coding sequence is TGTGCCAGCACCTCCGGGGCGCGGATTGATGATACGCAGTATTTT.